This is a list of T cell receptor beta chains from one sample in a study of T cells expressing NK-cell markers. After re-calling the 5' RACE reads, TCRdb lists one entry per CDR3 protein, DNA absent. Its table records about 160,000 distinct CDR3 sequences. Source material: blood T cells: a sorted CD56 or NKG2C T cell subset, CD4+ or CD8+ T cells, or bulk PBMC T cells (not recorded which). Every receptor here comes from a man between 18 and 69 years old in good health. CDR3s include the opening cysteine and the closing phenylalanine or tryptophan. Each record gives: V gene, J gene, CDR3 protein.

>TRBV7-2|TRBJ2-1
CASSEPYYEQFF
>TRBV29-1|TRBJ2-7
CSVEIFGQTYEQYF
>TRBV14|TRBJ2-7
CASSQEPGQGQSQYF
>TRBV7-9|TRBJ2-1
CASRSGTSGHNEQFF
>TRBV2|TRBJ1-6
CGGGTGYNSPLHF
>TRBV6-1|TRBJ2-7
CASSGTSGLLEQYF
>TRBV5-6|TRBJ1-6
CASSAQGGNSPLHF
>TRBV7-9|TRBJ1-1
CASSRDPGDTEAFF
>TRBV10-3|TRBJ1-2
CAVGTGDYGYTF
>TRBV28|TRBJ2-7
CASMHRGLSYEQYF
>TRBV7-9|TRBJ2-3
CASSKPYSTDTQYF
>TRBV5-6|TRBJ2-2
CASSLGLEATGELFF
>TRBV4-2|TRBJ2-2
CASSQHSSRTGELFF
>TRBV9|TRBJ2-1
CASSPIAGGGNEQFF
>TRBV27|TRBJ1-1
CASSSLRGDMNTEAFF
>TRBV11-1|TRBJ1-1
CASSFLTGAEAFF
>TRBV2|TRBJ2-7
CASSAGLALEQYF
>TRBV18|TRBJ2-3
CASSPPMTSGGAPDTQYF
>TRBV6-1|TRBJ1-1
CASTPLIEAFF
>TRBV6-5|TRBJ2-1
CASSYGSPGTETYNEQFF
>TRBV19|TRBJ2-1
CASSIGTSGTLGYNEQFF
>TRBV3-1|TRBJ2-1
CASSASGGAFNEQFF
>TRBV29-1|TRBJ2-1
CSVDTNNEQFF
>TRBV2|TRBJ2-1
CASSLPPNEQFF
>TRBV11-2|TRBJ2-7
CASSSSGTSFDEQYF
>TRBV19|TRBJ1-2
CASSVQGAPYGYTF
>TRBV2|TRBJ2-5
CASSARGPQETQYF
>TRBV9|TRBJ1-2
CASSEGGGGNNYGYTF
>TRBV12-3/TRBV12-4|TRBJ1-5
CASSPGQFQPQHF
>TRBV25-1|TRBJ1-2
CASRTGAFGYTF
>TRBV7-6|TRBJ2-1
CASSLVEDGSKFYNEQFF
>TRBV6-1|TRBJ1-2
CASTGVNRATGYTF
>TRBV12-3/TRBV12-4|TRBJ2-5
CASSLALAGPQETQYF
>TRBV29-1|TRBJ1-2
CSTRGSNGYGYTF
>TRBV21-1|TRBJ2-5
CARPNGDRNKETQYF
>TRBV6-1|TRBJ2-5
CASTGTSGVRGETQYF
>TRBV4-2|TRBJ1-6
CASSQDPHWTNNSPLHF
>TRBV20-1|TRBJ2-4
CSATGPKLAKNIQYF
>TRBV12-3/TRBV12-4|TRBJ2-7
CASSLVPGLADYEQYF
>TRBV14|TRBJ2-5
CASSQHPETQYF
>TRBV7-2|TRBJ1-1
CASSSFTEAFF
>TRBV12-3/TRBV12-4|TRBJ2-3
CASSLRGQSTDTQYF
>TRBV27|TRBJ2-7
CASSLSSVDGSYEQYF
>TRBV24-1|TRBJ2-3
CATSDFQGRPSTDTQYF
>TRBV11-3|TRBJ1-1
CASSLVFGYEAFF
>TRBV29-1|TRBJ2-7
CSARSGTGGSEQYF
>TRBV7-9|TRBJ2-6
CASSPRSGSGANVLTF
>TRBV2|TRBJ1-1
CASSEETDTEAFF